Each of the 14 T cell receptor beta chains below was sequenced from the same sample in a study of neurological immune-mediated disorders. The sample's time point: longitudinal time-point 3. TCRdb used MiXCR to reprocess the 5' RACE reads, holding one entry per CDR3 protein. The repertoire holds more than 95,000 distinct CDR3 sequences, less than 14% seen once, with about 3% in the top ten. Sample: PBMCs. These receptors all come from a female donor with HTLV-1-associated myelopathy (HAM/TSP).

Worth noting for this clonotype: This clone may be a read error of a much larger clone one base away. The rearrangement joins TRBV11-2 to TRBJ2-1; D is unclear. Trimming stripped 3 bases from V and 7 bases from J, with 10 bases between. The CDR3 is made up of 13 amino acids. Germline V lookup: CDR1 SGHAT, CDR2 FQNNGV. CDR3 loop: CASSFGVVNEQFF. CDR3 nucleotide sequence: TGTGCCAGCAGCTTCGGTGTTGTGAATGAGCAGTTCTTC.

Ten or more counts support this clonotype. The genes are TRBV9 and TRBJ1-2; the D is unclear. The CDR3 is 14 amino acids. V lost 3 bases and J 6 bases, leaving 15 bases between the germline ends. The V gene's germline CDR1 is SGDLS and CDR2 YYNGEE. The CDR3 loop reads CASSAGNGFDGYTF. Here the CDR3 DNA reads TGTGCCAGCAGCGCCGGGAATGGGTTCGATGGCTACACCTTC.

The rearrangement joins TRBV5-1 to TRBJ2-5; a possible D gene is TRBD1 (6 bases). Germline CDR1 SGHRS, CDR2 YFSETQ. V lost 4 bases to trimming and J lost 3 bases, with 10 bases between them. This CDR3 comprises 13 residues. The CDR3 DNA follows: TGCGCCAGCAGCCCGTGGACAGAAGAGACCCAGTACTTC. Translated, it gives CASSPWTEETQYF.

This clonotype was found many times. The V gene is TRBV2, the J gene TRBJ2-7; D is perhaps TRBD2 (6 bases). Germline CDR1 reads SNHLY; CDR2 reads FYNNEI. Trimming stripped 2 bases from V and 8 bases from J, with 19 bases between. The CDR3 extends over 15 amino acids. The CDR3 reads CASSESTGERTKQYF. For the CDR3, the DNA is TGTGCCAGCAGTGAAAGTACGGGGGAGCGAACGAAGCAGTACTTC.

This clonotype was found a few times. The chain uses TRBV5-1 and TRBJ1-1, with no clear D. The germline CDR1 and CDR2 sequences are SGHRS and YFSETQ. V was pared by 0 bases and J by 1 base, with 10 bases between. The CDR3 length is 15 residues. The CDR3 protein is CASSLDLQPNTEAFF. CDR3 DNA sequence: TGCGCCAGCAGCTTGGACTTGCAACCGAACACTGAAGCTTTCTTT.

This clonotype appeared a few times. The chain couples TRBV14 to TRBJ2-5; D remains ambiguous. The germline V gene encodes CDR1 SGHDN and CDR2 FVKESK. This CDR3 is 13 amino acids long. V was pared by 5 bases and J by 7 bases, with 14 bases between. DNA of the CDR3: TGTGCCAGCAGCTCGCAGGCCTTTGGGACCCAGTACTTC. Its protein product is CASSSQAFGTQYF.

This clonotype was found many times. V usage is TRBV20-1 and J usage is TRBJ2-1; D might be TRBD2 (5 bases). Trimming shortened V by 6 bases and J by 5 bases, and 20 bases separated the two germline ends. The germline gives CDR1 DFQATT, CDR2 SNEGSKA (reference sequence). CDR3 size: 15 residues. The CDR3: CSAPDKRWYDNEQFF. In DNA, the CDR3 is TGCAGTGCGCCGGATAAGCGGTGGTACGACAATGAGCAGTTCTTC.

Details on this clonotype: Possible read error: a much larger clone is one base away. It is likely a read error, because the conserved phenylalanine at the end of the CDR3 is missing. The chain has TRBV5-1 and TRBJ2-7; 9 bases are shared with TRBD2. The germline gives CDR1 SGHRS, CDR2 YFSETQ. CDR3 length: 14 amino acids. Germline trimming cut 3 bases from V and 7 bases from J; bases unmatched to any gene: 8. In DNA, the CDR3 is TGCGCCAGCAGCTCGGACGCGGGGGGGGCTGAGCAGTACCTC. This codes for CASSSDAGGAEQYL.

In this sample, this clonotype turned up many times. The chain combines TRBV7-9 with TRBJ1-5; weak D call: TRBD1 (5 bases). There are 14 residues in the CDR3. The V and J ends lost 1 base and 5 bases respectively, with 9 bases between them. Germline V gives CDR1 SEHNR, CDR2 FQNEAQ (reference sequence). The CDR3 DNA sequence: TGTGCCAGCAGCTTAGTAGGGGTAGATCAGCCCCAGCATTTT. Its translation is CASSLVGVDQPQHF.

This clonotype has a count of ten or more. The V call is TRBV7-2, the J call TRBJ2-1, with D hard to call. The CDR3 runs 17 residues. CDR1 is SGHTA, CDR2 FQGNSA, per germline. V was pared by 7 bases and J by 8 bases, with 27 bases between. DNA for the CDR3: TGTGCCAGCAACCTCGGGCCACGACCCAGTGGAACCGATGAGCAGTTCTTC. Translated: CASNLGPRPSGTDEQFF.

The chain carries TRBV25-1 and TRBJ2-1; no definite D call. The CDR3 has 13 amino acids. Germline V gene lookup returns CDR1 MGHDK and CDR2 SYGVNS. The V end was cut by 5 bases, the J end by 8 bases, with 13 bases between. The CDR3 nucleotides read TGTGCCAGCAGTCCAAAGGGTGTATATGAGCAGTTCTTC. Amino acid sequence: CASSPKGVYEQFF.

This clonotype was detected ten times or more. The chain employs TRBV5-1 and TRBJ2-7; 7 nucleotides align to TRBD1. Germline CDR1 SGHRS, CDR2 YFSETQ. This CDR3 has 14 residues. V dropped 0 bases and J dropped 2; count of bases not matched to a gene: 2. The CDR3 DNA is TGCGCCAGCAGCTTGGGACAGGGCCCCTACGAGCAGTACTTC. Translating it yields CASSLGQGPYEQYF.

This clonotype was observed a handful of times. This chain uses TRBV5-1 with TRBJ2-7; 10 nucleotides match TRBD1. CDR3 length equals 14 residues. Per germline, CDR1 SGHRS and CDR2 YFSETQ. With V trimmed by 4 bases and J by 6 bases, 7 bases remained unmatched. The CDR3 DNA reads as TGCGCCAGCAGCCCTTCAGGGACAGGGGCCGAGCAGTACTTC. As protein: CASSPSGTGAEQYF.

This clonotype was recorded at least ten times. V is TRBV28 and J is TRBJ2-1, with D unclear. Germline CDR1 and CDR2: MDHEN and SYDVKM. This CDR3 comprises 14 residues. The V and J ends lost 5 bases and 4 bases respectively, with 12 bases between them. CDR3 sequence (DNA): TGTGCCAGCAGTAGGCAGAGGTTTTACAATGAGCAGTTCTTC. Its protein is CASSRQRFYNEQFF. The full variable domain, in which reference TRBV28 and TRBJ2-1 provide the parts outside the CDR3, is DVKVTQSSRYLVKRTGEKVFLECVQDMDHENMFWYRQDPGLGLRLIYFSYDVKMKEKGDIPEGYSVSREKKERFSLILESASTNQTSMYLCASSRQRFYNEQFFGPGTRLTVL.